The 5 T cell receptor beta chains reported below all come from one sample, sequenced in a study of regulatory T cells in long-lasting Graves disease. For TCR beta, libraries came from iRepertoire HTBI primers and Arm-PCR of CDR3 regions. Each CDR3 protein is one row after TCRdb ran MiXCR on the multiplex PCR reads. The table shows 430,000 or so distinct CDR3 sequences, with around 20% occurring only once. Described time point: persistent/refractory GD, antithyroid drugs over 5 years with positive TRAb. Making the TCR library involved RNA that had been extracted from PBMCs. Source: peripheral blood mononuclear cells (PBMCs), taken when the disease was refractory, from a patient treated with antithyroid drugs. The receptors stem from a female donor with Graves disease.

This clonotype was recorded at least ten times. The chain links TRBV20-1 to TRBJ1-1; no clear D. Deletions cut 5 bases from V and 1 base from J, with 8 bases between. Germline V lookup: CDR1 DFQATT, CDR2 SNEGSKA (reference sequence). This CDR3 region has 12 residues. CDR3 DNA sequence: TGCAGTGCTCAACATAAGAACACTGAAGCTTTCTTT. This sequence encodes CSAQHKNTEAFF.

This clonotype was picked up one time. This chain links TRBV12-5 with TRBJ2-3; D is perhaps TRBD1 (5 bases). The germline V and J ends were trimmed by 5 bases and 6 bases, with 15 bases remaining between them. Germline CDR1 LGHNT, CDR2 FRNRAP. The CDR3 has 14 amino acids. The chain's CDR3 is CASGEDAPGDTQYF. The CDR3 DNA reads as TGTGCTAGTGGTGAGGACGCTCCAGGGGATACGCAGTATTTT.

This clonotype was counted ten times or more. The rearrangement uses TRBV28 and TRBJ1-1; D gene ambiguous. With 1 base removed from V and 1 base from J, the gap between germline ends came to 7 bases. Germline CDR1 MDHEN, CDR2 SYDVKM. This CDR3 is 14 amino acids long. The CDR3 is CASSLYSKNTEAFF. The CDR3 DNA is TGTGCCAGCAGTTTATACAGCAAGAACACTGAAGCTTTCTTT. Looking up the rest from reference TRBV28 and TRBJ1-1 gives the full variable domain: DVKVTQSSRYLVKRTGEKVFLECVQDMDHENMFWYRQDPGLGLRLIYFSYDVKMKEKGDIPEGYSVSREKKERFSLILESASTNQTSMYLCASSLYSKNTEAFFGQGTRLTVV.

With regard to this clonotype: The conserved phenylalanine or tryptophan is not found at the CDR3 terminus, so this likely reflects a read error. CDR3 region: CGSSFGQGYGYTL. In nucleotides, the CDR3 is TGTGGCAGCAGTTTCGGACAGGGCTATGGCTACACCCTC. The rearrangement joins TRBV28 to TRBJ1-2, with 8 bases lining up with TRBD1. Germline V gene data show CDR1 as MDHEN and CDR2 as SYDVKM. This CDR3 region has 13 residues.

This clonotype has at least ten counts. CDR3 sequence (DNA): TGTGCCAGCAGTGAAATAGGGAGTTGGAATGAGCAGTACTTC. Amino acids: CASSEIGSWNEQYF. This sequence joins TRBV2 and TRBJ2-7, with a possible D match to TRBD2 (5 bases). From germline, CDR1 is SNHLY and CDR2 FYNNEI. The CDR3 has 14 residues. Trimming stripped 2 bases from V and 7 bases from J, with 15 bases between.